This TCR beta chain was identified during a study of T cells in Graves' hyperthyroidism and ophthalmopathy. Across the whole study: At the time of initial diagnosis and before any treatment, peripheral blood was collected.

This CDR3 comprises 14 residues. The germline gives CDR1 MNHNS, CDR2 SASEGT. The junction had 4 bases not matched to a gene; V was cut back by 4 bases and J by 7 bases. Authors of the study amplified TCR beta CDR3 regions from RNA transcripts. First-round RT-PCR targeting the TCR CDR3 was performed with the HTBI primer set. Using its own MiXCR run on the multiplex PCR reads, TCRdb lists one record per CDR3 protein. The table includes fewer than 350,000 distinct CDR3 sequences, roughly 18% detected once. Isolation of PBMCs was performed on 10 ml fresh peripheral blood. This sequence was found in a man aged 50-59 years with Graves' ophthalmopathy. The specimen sequenced was blood. The rearrangement links TRBV6-1 to TRBJ1-4; 9 nucleotides agree with TRBD1. CDR3 region: CASSGQGGVEKLFF. The CDR3 DNA reads TGTGCCAGCAGTGGACAGGGGGGGGTTGAAAAACTGTTTTTT.